This T cell receptor (beta chain) was found in a study of post-analysis software for immune sequencing data. Study results and caveats: TRBV segments more frequent in patients than in controls numbered about five and included TRBV5-6, TRBV5-1 and TRBV20-1.

As to this clonotype: Its antigen is unknown. Relative to the germline gene, one junction end is altered; a read error may explain this.

The CDR3 runs 13 residues. cDNA libraries of TCR beta carried unique molecular identifiers. Each CDR3 protein is one row after TCRdb ran MiXCR on the PCR reads. The sample yields 450,000 to 700,000 distinct CDR3 sequences, roughly 46% seen once. This TCR was recovered from a girl aged 5-17 years with multiple sclerosis. V and J are TRBV12-3 or TRBV12-4 and TRBJ2-3; D might be TRBD1 (6 bases). The sequencing sample was made of blood. The DNA for the CDR3 is TGTGCCAGCAGTTTAGGGACAGCAGATGAGCAGTATTTC. Protein: CASSLGTADEQYF.